The rows below give T cell receptor beta chains drawn from one sample of a study of blood T cell repertoires in COVID-19. Here immunoSEQ multiplex PCR was the method, and the copy in TCRdb shows in-frame clones only, minus some. The sample has about 42,000 clones, 70% to 90% seen once; the top ten hold 5% to 7%. Input material: peripheral blood. The source of these receptors is a man aged 50 to 60 with active COVID-19. The CDR3 runs from the conserved cysteine through the conserved F or W. Each record gives: J gene, V gene, D gene, CDR3 protein, CDR3 DNA. The D gene is left open where the match is weak.

TRBJ1-1	TRBV21-1	.	CASSKAVGENTEAFF	TGTGCCAGCAGCAAGGCGGTCGGGGAGAACACTGAAGCTTTCTTT
TRBJ2-5	TRBV5-4	.	CASSLEPSRGETQYF	TGTGCCAGCAGCTTGGAACCGTCTAGGGGGGAGACCCAGTACTTC
TRBJ1-2	TRBV28	TRBD1	CASSLSPGTVRGYTF	TGTGCCAGCAGTTTATCCCCGGGGACAGTCAGAGGCTACACCTTC
TRBJ2-2	TRBV30	TRBD1	CAWSVADRVTGELFF	TGTGCCTGGAGTGTAGCCGACAGGGTGACCGGGGAGCTGTTTTTT
TRBJ2-2	TRBV7-9	.	CASSLDRGFAGELFF	TGTGCCAGCAGCTTAGATCGAGGCTTCGCCGGGGAGCTGTTTTTT
TRBJ2-1	TRBV4-3	TRBD2	CASSPGLGGTNEQFF	TGCGCCAGCAGCCCGGGACTAGGCGGTACGAATGAGCAGTTCTTC
TRBJ2-5	TRBV5-4	.	CASSLEPETQYF	TGTGCCAGCAGCTTGGAGCCAGAGACCCAGTACTTC
TRBJ2-3	TRBV5-1	TRBD2	CASSAGTTNTDTQYF	TGCGCCAGCAGCGCCGGGACTACAAACACAGATACGCAGTATTTT
TRBJ2-7	TRBV6-2/TRBV6-3	TRBD1	CASSYGTGGYEQYF	TGTGCCAGCAGTTACGGGACAGGGGGCTACGAGCAGTACTTC
TRBJ1-6	TRBV12-5	.	CASGTWASNSPLHF	TGTGCTAGTGGTACCTGGGCTTCTAATTCACCCCTCCACTTT